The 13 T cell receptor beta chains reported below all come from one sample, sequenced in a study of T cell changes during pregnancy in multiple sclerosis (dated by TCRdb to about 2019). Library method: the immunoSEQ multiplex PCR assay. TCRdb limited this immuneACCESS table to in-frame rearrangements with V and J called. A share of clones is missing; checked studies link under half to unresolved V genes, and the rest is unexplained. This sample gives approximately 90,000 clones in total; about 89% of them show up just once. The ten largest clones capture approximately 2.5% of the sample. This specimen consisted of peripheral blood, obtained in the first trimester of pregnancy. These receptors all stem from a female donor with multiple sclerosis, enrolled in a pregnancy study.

DNA of the CDR3: TGTGCCAGCACTCTACAGGGATCCGTTGGCAATGAGCAGTTCTTC. The encoded protein is CASTLQGSVGNEQFF. This chain connects TRBV7-9 to TRBJ2-1; D perhaps matches TRBD1 (6 bases). Between the trimmed V and J ends, which lost 7 bases and 6 bases, there was a span of 19 bases. The CDR3 covers 15 residues. Germline CDR1 reads SEHNR; CDR2 reads FQNEAQ (reference sequence).

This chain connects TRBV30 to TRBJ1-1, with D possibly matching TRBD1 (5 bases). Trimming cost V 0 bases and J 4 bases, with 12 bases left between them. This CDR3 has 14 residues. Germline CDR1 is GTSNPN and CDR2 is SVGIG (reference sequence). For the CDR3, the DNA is TGTGCCTGGAGTGTAGCGGGGCTATTCACTGAAGCTTTCTTT. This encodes CAWSVAGLFTEAFF.

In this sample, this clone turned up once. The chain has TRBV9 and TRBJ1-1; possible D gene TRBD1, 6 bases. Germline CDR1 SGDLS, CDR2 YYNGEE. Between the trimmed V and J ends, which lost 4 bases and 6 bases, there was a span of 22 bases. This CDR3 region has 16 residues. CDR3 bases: TGTGCCAGCAGCCCCCACGGGGGGGCGCGAATCCCTGAAGCTTTCTTT. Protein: CASSPHGGARIPEAFF.

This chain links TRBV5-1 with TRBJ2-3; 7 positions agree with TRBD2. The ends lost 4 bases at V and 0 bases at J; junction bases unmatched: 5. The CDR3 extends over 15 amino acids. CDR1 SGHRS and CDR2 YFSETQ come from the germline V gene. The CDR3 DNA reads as TGCGCCAGCAGCACTTCGGGGGGAAGCACAGATACGCAGTATTTT. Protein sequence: CASSTSGGSTDTQYF.

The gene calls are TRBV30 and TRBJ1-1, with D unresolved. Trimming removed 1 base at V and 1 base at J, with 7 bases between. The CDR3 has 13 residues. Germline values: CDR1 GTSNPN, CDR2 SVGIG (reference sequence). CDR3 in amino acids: CAWSEMANTEAFF. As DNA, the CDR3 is TGTGCCTGGAGTGAGATGGCGAACACTGAAGCTTTCTTT.

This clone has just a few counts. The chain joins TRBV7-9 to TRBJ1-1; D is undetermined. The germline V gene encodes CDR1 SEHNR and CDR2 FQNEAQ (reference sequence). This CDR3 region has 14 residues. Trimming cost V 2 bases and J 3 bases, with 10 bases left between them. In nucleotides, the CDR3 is TGTGCCAGCAGCTTAACCGGGATCGACACTGAAGCTTTCTTT. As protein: CASSLTGIDTEAFF.

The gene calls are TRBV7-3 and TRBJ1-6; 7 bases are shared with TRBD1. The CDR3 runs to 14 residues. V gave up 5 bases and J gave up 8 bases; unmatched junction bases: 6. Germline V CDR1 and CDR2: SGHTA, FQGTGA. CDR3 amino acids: CASSETGSDSPLHF. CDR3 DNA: TGTGCCAGCAGCGAGACAGGGTCGGATTCACCCCTCCACTTT.

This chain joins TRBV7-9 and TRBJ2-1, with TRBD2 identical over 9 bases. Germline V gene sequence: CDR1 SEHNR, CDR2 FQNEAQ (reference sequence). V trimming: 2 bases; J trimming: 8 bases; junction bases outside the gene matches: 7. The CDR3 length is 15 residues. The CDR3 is CASSLRSGRFYEQFF. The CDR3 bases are TGTGCCAGCAGCTTAAGAAGCGGGAGGTTTTATGAGCAGTTCTTC.

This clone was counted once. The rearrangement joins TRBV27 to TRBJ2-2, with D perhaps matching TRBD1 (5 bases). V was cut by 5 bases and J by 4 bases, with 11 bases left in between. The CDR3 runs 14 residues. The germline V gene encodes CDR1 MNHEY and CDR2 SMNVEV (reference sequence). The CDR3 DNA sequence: TGTGCCAGCAGTAGGGGCTGGGGCACCGGGGAGCTGTTTTTT. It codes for CASSRGWGTGELFF.

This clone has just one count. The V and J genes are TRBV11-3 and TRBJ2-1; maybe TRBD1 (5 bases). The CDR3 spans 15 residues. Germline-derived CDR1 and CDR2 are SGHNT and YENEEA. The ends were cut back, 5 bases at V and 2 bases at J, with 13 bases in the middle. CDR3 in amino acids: CASSHDSTPYNEQFF. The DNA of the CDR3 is TGTGCCAGCAGCCACGACAGTACCCCCTACAATGAGCAGTTCTTC.

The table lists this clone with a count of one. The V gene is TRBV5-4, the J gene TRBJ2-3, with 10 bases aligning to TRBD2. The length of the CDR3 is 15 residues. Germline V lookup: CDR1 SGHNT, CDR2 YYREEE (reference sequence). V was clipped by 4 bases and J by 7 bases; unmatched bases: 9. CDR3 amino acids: CASSQTSGVPNTQYF. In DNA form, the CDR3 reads TGTGCCAGCAGCCAAACTAGCGGGGTCCCCAATACGCAGTATTTT.

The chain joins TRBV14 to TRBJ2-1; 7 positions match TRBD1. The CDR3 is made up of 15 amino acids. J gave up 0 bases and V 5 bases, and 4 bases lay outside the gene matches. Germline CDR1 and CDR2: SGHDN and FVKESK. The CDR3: CASSFRDSSYNEQFF. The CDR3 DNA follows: TGTGCCAGCAGCTTCCGGGACAGCTCCTACAATGAGCAGTTCTTC.

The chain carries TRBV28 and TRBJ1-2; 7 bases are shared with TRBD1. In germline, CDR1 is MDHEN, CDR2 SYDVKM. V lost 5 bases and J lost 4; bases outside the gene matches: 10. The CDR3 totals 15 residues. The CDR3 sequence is CASSVNRDSTYGYTF. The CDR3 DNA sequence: TGTGCCAGCAGTGTCAACCGGGACAGCACCTATGGCTACACCTTC.